This entry lists 25 T cell receptor beta chains sequenced from one sample in a study of OX40 agonist ivuxolimab in advanced cancers. Sequencing used immunoSEQ multiplex PCR; TCRdb keeps in-frame clones, though not all of them. This table has some 90,000 clones, about 90% appearing once. This specimen was CD4+ or CD8+ T cells sorted from blood, taken in a trial of the OX40 agonist ivuxolimab. These receptors originate from an adult with an advanced solid tumor such as melanoma, head and neck, liver or kidney cancer.

V and J are TRBV5-1 and TRBJ2-2, with a tentative D call TRBD2 (6 bases). V was cut by 4 bases and J by 0 bases, with 13 bases left in between. Germline assignment: CDR1 SGHRS and CDR2 YFSETQ. This CDR3 has 16 residues. The CDR3 here is CASSGRTGPNTGELFF. CDR3 DNA: TGCGCCAGCAGCGGGAGGACGGGACCGAACACCGGGGAGCTGTTTTTT.

This clone was detected once. The chain couples TRBV19 to TRBJ2-3; no definite D call. The V end lost 3 bases, the J end lost 0 bases, and 10 bases lay between the germline ends. The germline V gene encodes CDR1 LNHDA and CDR2 SQIVND (reference sequence). The CDR3 is 15 residues long. The CDR3 DNA is TGTGCCAGTAGTATCCCAACAGCTAGCACAGATACGCAGTATTTT. This encodes CASSIPTASTDTQYF. The full variable domain, with the rest looked up from reference TRBV19 and TRBJ2-3, is DGGITQSPKYLFRKEGQNVTLSCEQNLNHDAMYWYRQDPGQGLRLIYYSQIVNDFQKGDIAEGYSVSREKKESFPLTVTSAQKNPTAFYLCASSIPTASTDTQYFGPGTRLTVL.

The chain links TRBV29-1 to TRBJ1-2; D call uncertain. Trimming removed 4 bases at V and 0 bases at J, with 6 bases between. The CDR3 totals 12 residues. The germline V gene has CDR1 SQVTM and CDR2 ANQGSEA. This CDR3 reads CSVAKSNYGYTF. The CDR3 DNA reads TGCAGCGTTGCGAAATCTAACTATGGCTACACCTTC.

The chain links TRBV9 to TRBJ1-4; no clear D gene. The CDR3 extends over 16 amino acids. V lost 0 bases, J lost 0 bases, and 9 bases lay in between. Per germline, CDR1 SGDLS and CDR2 YYNGEE. This chain's CDR3 is CASSVAGTATNEKLFF. For the CDR3, the DNA is TGTGCCAGCAGCGTAGCAGGTACAGCAACTAATGAAAAACTGTTTTTT.

This chain links TRBV4-3 with TRBJ1-2, with a possible D match to TRBD1 (5 bases). The CDR3 is 14 residues long. Trimming stripped 3 bases from V and 0 bases from J, with 8 bases between. The germline V gene encodes CDR1 LGHNA and CDR2 YSLEER. The CDR3 nucleotides are TGCGCCAGCAGCCAGACAGAATCTAACTATGGCTACACCTTC. It encodes CASSQTESNYGYTF.

The rearrangement joins TRBV7-2 to TRBJ1-3; D is unresolved. The germline V gene encodes CDR1 SGHTA and CDR2 FQGNSA. The CDR3 extends over 14 amino acids. The V gene lost 1 base and the J gene lost 0 bases, with 4 bases spanning the gap. The CDR3 DNA reads TGTGCCAGCAGCTTAGGCCTCTCTGGAAACACCATATATTTT. Its translation: CASSLGLSGNTIYF.

The chain employs TRBV30 and TRBJ2-1, with 9 bases matching TRBD2. The V gene end was trimmed by 4 bases and the J gene end by 8 bases; junction bases not matched to a gene: 9. Germline V gene sequence: CDR1 GTSNPN, CDR2 SVGIG (reference sequence). The CDR3 covers 14 residues. The chain's CDR3 is CAWNGGRADDEQFF. The CDR3 DNA sequence: TGTGCCTGGAACGGCGGGAGGGCGGACGATGAGCAGTTCTTC.

The count of this clone is one. The V and J genes are TRBV10-3 and TRBJ1-2; perhaps TRBD1 as D (6 bases). CDR3 length: 12 amino acids. V lost 1 base, J lost 6 bases, and 6 bases lay in between. The germline V gene encodes CDR1 ENHRY and CDR2 SYGVKD. CDR3 region: CAISEYRDGYTF. CDR3 nucleotide sequence: TGTGCCATCAGTGAGTACAGGGATGGCTACACCTTC.

This chain links TRBV11-3 with TRBJ1-4; the D gene is possibly TRBD1 (5 bases). The germline V gene has CDR1 SGHNT and CDR2 YENEEA. With 6 bases removed from V and 2 bases from J, the gap between germline ends came to 10 bases. The CDR3 contains 14 residues. CDR3 nucleotides: TGTGCCAGCAGTCTCGGGGGGACTAATGAAAAACTGTTTTTT. This translates into CASSLGGTNEKLFF.

This clone has only a few counts. This rearrangement joins TRBV19 to TRBJ1-5; D is uncertain. With 5 bases removed from V and 0 bases from J, the gap between germline ends came to 8 bases. The length of the CDR3 is 14 residues. Looked up from germline, CDR1 is LNHDA and CDR2 is SQIVND (reference sequence). CDR3 nucleotides: TGTGCCAGTAGTCCCAGAAATAGCAATCAGCCCCAGCATTTT. This sequence encodes CASSPRNSNQPQHF.

The rearrangement joins TRBV5-4 to TRBJ2-5, with 8 bases lining up with TRBD2. CDR1 is SGHNT and CDR2 is YYREEE in the germline V gene (reference sequence). Trimming cost V 6 bases and J 5 bases; bases outside gene matches: 6. This CDR3 contains 13 residues. As DNA, the CDR3 is TGTGCCAGCACTCGCGGGGGGATGGAGACCCAGTACTTC. Translating it yields CASTRGGMETQYF.

The sample holds one count of this clone. CDR3 loop: CASSEDTLLSGKLFF. The CDR3 bases are TGCGCCAGCAGCGAGGACACACTTCTGTCGGGAAAACTGTTTTTT. The chain is built from TRBV5-1 and TRBJ1-4; tentative D call: TRBD1 (5 bases). Germline V CDR1 and CDR2: SGHRS, YFSETQ. The length of the CDR3 is 15 residues. Between the trimmed V and J ends, which lost 4 bases and 10 bases, there was a span of 20 bases.

The rearrangement links TRBV7-3 to TRBJ2-4; D might be TRBD1 (6 bases). The V and J ends lost 2 bases and 8 bases respectively, with 13 bases between them. Germline V gene lookup returns CDR1 SGHTA and CDR2 FQGTGA. CDR3 size: 14 residues. The CDR3 nucleotides read TGTGCCAGCAGCTTAGATGGGGGCCACCACATTCAGTACTTC. Translated: CASSLDGGHHIQYF.

Comment on this clone: Other DNA sequences within the sample encode an identical CDR3. This rearrangement joins TRBV5-1 to TRBJ1-1, with D uncertain. The V end lost 5 bases, the J end lost 2 bases, and 10 bases lay between the germline ends. Germline V gene lookup returns CDR1 SGHRS and CDR2 YFSETQ. The CDR3 contains 13 residues. The CDR3 nucleotides are TGCGCCAGCAGTTTTCGAGGCAACACTGAAGCTTTCTTT. Protein product: CASSFRGNTEAFF.

CDR3 protein: CATSRATGTAYEQYF. In nucleotides, the CDR3 is TGTGCCACCAGCAGAGCCACCGGGACAGCCTACGAGCAGTACTTC. This chain joins TRBV15 and TRBJ2-7, with TRBD1 matching over 7 bases. Germline V lookup: CDR1 LNHNV, CDR2 YYDKDF (reference sequence). With V trimmed by 1 base and J by 2 bases, 5 bases remained unmatched. The CDR3 spans 15 residues.

V gene TRBV30 combines with J gene TRBJ2-1, with a weak D call TRBD2 (6 bases). From germline, CDR1 is GTSNPN and CDR2 SVGIG (reference sequence). V was shortened by 8 bases and J by 5 bases, with 10 bases between the two germline ends. The CDR3 is 11 residues long. The CDR3 bases are TGTGCCCGGGGGAGGAACAATGAGCAGTTCTTC. Protein: CARGRNNEQFF.

The chain combines TRBV25-1 with TRBJ1-3; the match to TRBD1 covers 9 bases. With 5 bases clipped from V and 4 bases from J, the junction kept 6 bases outside the gene matches. The CDR3 loop spans 15 amino acids. Germline V gives CDR1 MGHDK, CDR2 SYGVNS. CDR3 DNA: TGTGCCAGCAGTTTGGGGACAGGGCCAGGAAACACCATATATTTT. Its protein is CASSLGTGPGNTIYF. Variable domain in full (rest from reference TRBV25-1 and TRBJ1-3): EADIYQTPRYLVIGTGKKITLECSQTMGHDKMYWYQQDPGMELHLIHYSYGVNSTEKGDLSSESTVSRIRTEHFPLTLESARPSHTSQYLCASSLGTGPGNTIYFGEGSWLTVV.

The chain employs TRBV29-1 and TRBJ2-7, with 9 bases lining up with TRBD1. The CDR3 extends over 12 amino acids. Per the germline V gene, CDR1 is SQVTM and CDR2 is ANQGSEA. J was trimmed by 2 bases and V by 4 bases; bases with no gene match: 0. CDR3 DNA sequence: TGCAGCGTTGGACAGGGGGCCTACGAGCAGTACTTC. Amino acid sequence: CSVGQGAYEQYF.

The chain combines TRBV7-6 with TRBJ2-1, with D perhaps matching TRBD1 (5 bases). This CDR3 spans 16 amino acids. Germline assignment: CDR1 SGHVS and CDR2 FNYEAQ. Trimming cost V 1 base and J 5 bases, with 15 bases left between them. This chain's CDR3 is CASSLVSYRSHNEQFF. The CDR3 DNA reads as TGTGCCAGCAGCTTAGTCTCTTACAGGTCCCACAATGAGCAGTTCTTC.

This chain connects TRBV7-2 to TRBJ2-2, with 10 bases identical to TRBD2. The CDR3 sequence is 17 residues long. V dropped 6 bases and J dropped 2; count of bases not matched to a gene: 9. CDR1 is SGHTA and CDR2 is FQGNSA in the germline V gene. The CDR3 nucleotides read TGTGCCAGCAGTATCTCTAGCGGGAGAACCAACACCGGGGAGCTGTTTTTT. It encodes CASSISSGRTNTGELFF.

This sequence joins TRBV15 and TRBJ1-4; D is unresolved. CDR1 and CDR2 from the germline V gene are LNHNV and YYDKDF (reference sequence). The CDR3 is 13 residues long. Trimming took 7 bases from V and 4 from J, leaving 10 bases between them. The CDR3 DNA is TGTGCCACCAACCGGGTCATTAATGAAAAACTGTTTTTT. The encoded protein is CATNRVINEKLFF.

This rearrangement joins TRBV4-1 to TRBJ1-5, with TRBD1 as a possible D gene (6 bases). There are 17 residues in the CDR3. V lost 0 bases to trimming and J lost 1 base, with 13 bases between them. Germline V gene sequence: CDR1 MGHRA, CDR2 YSYEKL. The CDR3: CASSQDERQGSNQPQHF. CDR3 sequence (DNA): TGCGCCAGCAGCCAAGATGAGCGGCAGGGGAGCAATCAGCCCCAGCATTTT.

V gene TRBV5-1 combines with J gene TRBJ2-5; 14 positions match TRBD2. The CDR3 has 17 amino acids. The junction had 9 bases not matched to a gene; V was cut back by 3 bases and J by 5 bases. Germline-derived CDR1 and CDR2 are SGHRS and YFSETQ. The CDR3 nucleotides read TGCGCCAGCAGCTGGGGGACTAGCGGGAGTGCGTGGGAGACCCAGTACTTC. The encoded protein is CASSWGTSGSAWETQYF.

The gene calls are TRBV27 and TRBJ1-1, with 7 nucleotides matching TRBD1. Germline V gene sequence: CDR1 MNHEY, CDR2 SMNVEV (reference sequence). Trimming took 6 bases from V and 4 from J; bases not matched to a gene: 5. The CDR3 runs to 13 residues. The CDR3 loop is CASRSNRGTEAFF. The CDR3 DNA reads TGTGCCAGCAGAAGCAACAGGGGCACTGAAGCTTTCTTT.

This rearrangement joins TRBV10-3 to TRBJ1-3, with 7 bases that match TRBD1. The CDR3 runs 15 residues. Germline assignment: CDR1 ENHRY and CDR2 SYGVKD. With V trimmed by 6 bases and J by 4 bases, 9 bases remained unmatched. The DNA of the CDR3 is TGTGCCATCAGGAAACAGACAGGGTCCGGAAACACCATATATTTT. Translated, it gives CAIRKQTGSGNTIYF.